The sample holds a few counts of the clone carrying this T cell receptor beta chain. What it recognizes is unknown. Trimming removed 0 bases from V and 2 bases from J, with 13 bases in between. This CDR3 region has 16 residues. CDR1 is SGHRS and CDR2 is YFSETQ in the germline V gene. The authors used template switching to add a universal primer site and gave cDNA unique molecular identifiers. TCRdb itself ran the 5' RACE reads through MiXCR, one entry per CDR3 protein. The sample comprises some 660,000 distinct CDR3 sequences, around 8.6% of which are singletons, and 0.75% to 1% rests with the top ten. This sample was taken from a study of identical twins. Study-wide results and caveats: Reduced insertions were recorded for abundant cord blood beta clonotypes, with no such pattern in memory repertoires. Sequences that were out-of-frame, alpha and twin-shared displayed an excess of low generation probability.

The sample was also linked to a second study, of yellow fever vaccine responses in identical twins.

The specimen sequenced was PBMCs. The receptor was derived from a woman aged 18 to 35 in good health. The gene calls are TRBV5-1 and TRBJ2-3, with D uncertain. The CDR3 coding sequence is TGCGCCAGCAGCTTGGGTATAGCCTCCCTCACAGATACGCAGTATTTT. Protein sequence: CASSLGIASLTDTQYF.